This T cell receptor beta chain was found in a study of response to subunit inactivated influenza vaccine. The study, taken as a whole, reports: It was the authors' suggestion that each seasonal influenza vaccination recruits few new T cells.

Trimming took 5 bases from V and 0 from J, leaving 17 bases between them. Germline CDR1 and CDR2: KGHDR and SFDVKD. This CDR3 is built from 17 residues. Each CDR3 protein is one row after TCRdb ran MiXCR on the RT-PCR reads. Altogether a few hundred thousand distinct CDR3 sequences are present, around 15% being singletons, with the ten largest covering more than 9.5%. This clonotype was observed many times. The antigen is unknown. The J gene is TRBJ2-3, the V gene TRBV24-1; no reliable D call. This specimen consisted of PBMCs from blood, obtained about 13 days after vaccination. The clonotype comes from a man over 45 who received an inactivated influenza vaccine. The DNA for the CDR3 is TGTGCCACCAGTGGCCCAGGACCGAACCCTAGCACAGATACGCAGTATTTT. This sequence encodes CATSGPGPNPSTDTQYF.